One sample yielded the 20 T cell receptor beta chains listed below, sequenced in a study of technical replicates of blood from four donors. Sequencing used immunoSEQ multiplex PCR; TCRdb keeps in-frame clones, though not all of them. The repertoire holds about 70,000 clones, with about 95% as singletons. The sequencing input was T cells isolated from PBMCs. These receptors were collected from a human donor in good health.

This clone has more than one count but fewer than ten. J is TRBJ1-5 and V is TRBV2; D ambiguous. Trimming left V 5 bases short and J 3 bases short, with 8 bases between. The CDR3 runs 13 residues. Per the germline V gene, CDR1 is SNHLY and CDR2 is FYNNEI. For the CDR3, the DNA is TGTGCCAGCAGTAAGTGGGCCAATCAGCCCCAGCATTTT. Its protein is CASSKWANQPQHF. Using reference TRBV2 and TRBJ1-5 for the parts outside the CDR3, the full variable domain is EPEVTQTPSHQVTQMGQEVILRCVPISNHLYFYWYRQILGQKVEFLVSFYNNEISEKSEIFDDQFSVERPDGSNFTLKIRSTKLEDSAMYFCASSKWANQPQHFGDGTRLSIL.

This rearrangement joins TRBV10-1 to TRBJ2-2, with 9 bases aligning to TRBD2. The CDR3 has 16 amino acids. The J segment lost 7 bases and the V segment lost 7 bases, leaving 13 bases of the junction unmatched. Looked up from germline, CDR1 is WNHNN and CDR2 is SYGVQD (reference sequence). CDR3 amino acids: CASTLGHSGSIGELFF. CDR3 coding DNA: TGCGCCAGCACCCTGGGGCATAGCGGGAGTATCGGGGAGCTGTTTTTT.

The gene calls are TRBV2 and TRBJ1-2; 12 nucleotides agree with TRBD1. CDR3 length equals 16 residues. V gave up 4 bases and J gave up 0 bases; unmatched junction bases: 3. Looked up from germline, CDR1 is SNHLY and CDR2 is FYNNEI. CDR3 in amino acids: CASSAGTGGPNYGYTF. CDR3 bases: TGTGCCAGCAGTGCCGGGACAGGGGGCCCTAACTATGGCTACACCTTC.

The sample holds one count of this clone. The rearrangement joins TRBV7-9 to TRBJ2-1, with TRBD2 matching 7 bases. The germline gives CDR1 SEHNR, CDR2 FQNEAQ (reference sequence). The CDR3 is 12 residues long. J gave up 16 bases and V 5 bases, and 11 bases lay outside the gene matches. The CDR3 spells CASSLGRAPQFF. In nucleotides, the CDR3 is TGTGCCAGCAGCCTAGGGAGGGCACCCCAATTCTTC.

The gene calls are TRBV25-1 and TRBJ1-2; D ambiguous. Germline CDR1 MGHDK, CDR2 SYGVNS. Trimming removed 6 bases at V and 6 bases at J, with 11 bases between. The CDR3 sequence is 12 residues long. The CDR3 DNA sequence: TGTGCCAGCAGGCATCAACAGCATGGCTACACCTTC. Amino acid sequence: CASRHQQHGYTF.

The chain couples TRBV6-1 to TRBJ1-4; perhaps TRBD1 as D (6 bases). This CDR3 contains 15 residues. V lost 6 bases, J lost 8 bases, and 19 bases lay in between. Germline lookup yields CDR1 MNHNS and CDR2 SASEGT. This chain's CDR3 is CASSDQTGQGEKLFF. CDR3 sequence (DNA): TGTGCCAGCAGCGACCAGACAGGTCAAGGAGAAAAACTGTTTTTT.

This rearrangement joins TRBV23-1 to TRBJ2-1, with TRBD2 identical over 8 bases. TRBV23-1 is classed as an ORF, of uncertain function. The J segment lost 3 bases and the V segment lost 0 bases, leaving 7 bases of the junction unmatched. CDR3 length equals 17 residues. CDR3: CASSQSREVPFYNEQFF. DNA of the CDR3: TGCGCCAGCAGTCAATCGCGGGAGGTCCCCTTCTACAATGAGCAGTTCTTC.

This clone appeared a single time. This rearrangement joins TRBV15 to TRBJ1-5, with 9 bases fitting TRBD1. The germline V gene encodes CDR1 LNHNV and CDR2 YYDKDF (reference sequence). This CDR3 has 15 residues. V lost 5 bases, J lost 3 bases, and 5 bases stayed unmatched. CDR3: CATSWTGDLNQPQHF. CDR3 in DNA: TGTGCCACCAGCTGGACAGGGGACCTCAATCAGCCCCAGCATTTT.

The chain carries TRBV30 and TRBJ2-1; 8 nucleotides match TRBD2. The CDR3 runs to 15 residues. From germline, CDR1 is GTSNPN and CDR2 SVGIG (reference sequence). Losses at the gene ends were 2 bases for V and 2 bases for J; bases not matched to a gene: 5. The CDR3 region is CAWSRGSGAYNEQFF. The CDR3, as DNA: TGTGCCTGGAGTAGAGGTAGCGGGGCCTACAATGAGCAGTTCTTC.

The chain recombines TRBV11-2 with TRBJ2-7; no clear D. Germline CDR1 reads SGHAT; CDR2 reads FQNNGV. The CDR3 is 13 residues long. Deletions cut 1 base from V and 3 bases from J, with 7 bases between. The CDR3 region has the DNA TGTGCCAGCAGCTTAGGGCAGGACTACGAGCAGTACTTC. Translated: CASSLGQDYEQYF.

This chain uses TRBV2 with TRBJ1-1, with D possibly matching TRBD1 (5 bases). In germline, CDR1 is SNHLY, CDR2 FYNNEI. CDR3 size: 12 residues. The ends were cut back, 6 bases at V and 1 base at J, with 6 bases in the middle. CDR3 sequence: CASSRENTEAFF. Written as DNA, the CDR3 is TGTGCCAGCAGCAGGGAGAACACTGAAGCTTTCTTT.

CDR3 residues: CASGLPHKQGGDYGYTF. CDR3 DNA: TGTGCTAGTGGTTTGCCCCATAAACAGGGGGGAGACTATGGCTACACCTTC. The gene calls are TRBV12-5 and TRBJ1-2; 8 bases are shared with TRBD1. CDR3 length: 17 residues. The J segment lost 3 bases and the V segment lost 2 bases, leaving 11 bases of the junction unmatched. Germline CDR1 LGHNT, CDR2 FRNRAP.

The chain couples TRBV6-4 to TRBJ2-6; 9 bases are shared with TRBD1. The V gene's germline CDR1 is MRHNA and CDR2 SNTAGT. J lost 0 bases, V lost 4 bases, and 4 bases had no gene match. This CDR3 is built from 17 residues. The CDR3 loop reads CASSGDRESSGANVLTF. The CDR3, as DNA: TGTGCCAGCAGTGGGGACAGGGAGAGCTCTGGGGCCAACGTCCTGACTTTC.

This rearrangement joins TRBV12-5 to TRBJ1-2, with TRBD1 matching over 8 bases. CDR1 and CDR2 from the germline V gene are LGHNT and FRNRAP. This CDR3 comprises 15 residues. After removal of 2 bases from V and 5 bases from J, the junction contained 7 bases not matched to a gene. The CDR3 DNA reads as TGTGCTAGTGGTTTGTCAGCCGGACAGGGTTATGGCTACACCTTC. Its protein product is CASGLSAGQGYGYTF.

The chain uses TRBV6-6 and TRBJ2-2, with D possibly TRBD2 on 6 matching bases. V was pared by 6 bases and J by 7 bases, with 18 bases between. In germline, CDR1 is MNHNY, CDR2 SVGAGI (reference sequence). The CDR3 is 15 residues long. CDR3 residues: CASRTLLAPGGELFF. In DNA form, the CDR3 reads TGTGCCAGCAGGACCCTCCTAGCGCCTGGCGGGGAGCTGTTTTTT.

This chain connects TRBV5-4 to TRBJ2-1, with 12 bases identical to TRBD2. CDR3 length equals 16 residues. The germline V gene encodes CDR1 SGHNT and CDR2 YYREEE (reference sequence). V lost 3 bases, J lost 3 bases, and 4 bases stayed unmatched. The CDR3 bases are TGTGCCAGCAGCTCCCTAGCGGGGGGGAACTACAATGAGCAGTTCTTC. This gives the protein CASSSLAGGNYNEQFF.

V gene TRBV7-6 combines with J gene TRBJ1-2, with TRBD1 as a possible D gene (5 bases). The length of the CDR3 is 13 residues. Germline CDR1 and CDR2: SGHVS and FNYEAQ. V lost 5 bases to trimming and J lost 8 bases, with 15 bases between them. CDR3 sequence (DNA): TGTGCCAGCAGCATGGGGAGGGGAAGGGGCTACACCTTC. Its protein is CASSMGRGRGYTF.

The genes are TRBV25-1 and TRBJ2-1; D unresolved. Per the germline V gene, CDR1 is MGHDK and CDR2 is SYGVNS. The V and J ends lost 4 bases and 6 bases respectively, with 13 bases between them. This CDR3 has 14 residues. DNA for the CDR3: TGTGCCAGCAGTGCGACTCTTACGGGCAATGAGCAGTTCTTC. Residues: CASSATLTGNEQFF.

The chain combines TRBV6-5 with TRBJ1-1; tentatively, D is TRBD1 (5 bases). The CDR3 has 13 residues. The V gene's germline CDR1 is MNHEY and CDR2 SVGAGI. Trimming took off 5 bases at V and 9 bases at J, with 16 bases between the two ends. The CDR3 nucleotides are TGTGCCAGCAGTGCCAGGGAAGGGCAACAAGCTTTCTTT. Its protein product is CASSAREGQQAFF.

The CDR3 sequence: CASGRQTTDTQYF. The CDR3 bases are TGTGCCAGCGGAAGACAGACCACAGATACGCAGTATTTT. This chain joins TRBV2 and TRBJ2-3, with D maybe TRBD1 (5 bases). Trimming shortened V by 8 bases and J by 2 bases, and 11 bases separated the two germline ends. The V gene's germline CDR1 is SNHLY and CDR2 FYNNEI. This CDR3 has 13 amino acids.